This entry lists 21 T cell receptor beta chains sequenced from one sample in a study of blood T cell repertoires in COVID-19. Method: immunoSEQ multiplex PCR; TCRdb's copy keeps in-frame clones and lacks some. The sample comprises some 200,000 clones, 60% to 80% of which are singletons, and roughly 28% rests with the top ten. The source material was peripheral blood. Every receptor here comes from a woman in her 70s with acute or convalescent COVID-19.

CDR3 nucleotide sequence: TGCGCCAGCAGCTTGGATAATATAGGGGGCGACGAGCAGTTCTTC. It is translated as CASSLDNIGGDEQFF. The chain employs TRBV5-1 and TRBJ2-1, with TRBD1 identical over 7 bases. Trimming cost V 0 bases and J 10 bases; bases outside gene matches: 10. This CDR3 contains 15 residues. Germline V lookup: CDR1 SGHRS, CDR2 YFSETQ. The full variable domain, rest sourced from reference TRBV5-1 and TRBJ2-1, is KAGVTQTPRYLIKTRGQQVTLSCSPISGHRSVSWYQQTPGQGLQFLFEYFSETQRNKGNFPGRFSGRQFSNSRSEMNVSTLELGDSALYLCASSLDNIGGDEQFFGPGTRLTVL.

The chain employs TRBV11-2 and TRBJ1-4, with 8 bases identical to TRBD1. Germline V gives CDR1 SGHAT, CDR2 FQNNGV. The CDR3 has 16 amino acids. Trimming at V came to 0 bases and at J to 7 bases, leaving 7 bases not matched to a gene. The CDR3, as DNA: TGTGCCAGCAGCTTAGACCCCAGGGGGCTGGGTGAAAAACTGTTTTTT. This codes for CASSLDPRGLGEKLFF. The full variable domain, in which reference TRBV11-2 and TRBJ1-4 provide the parts outside the CDR3, is EAGVAQSPRYKIIEKRQSVAFWCNPISGHATLYWYQQILGQGPKLLIQFQNNGVVDDSQLPKDRFSAERLKGVDSTLKIQPAKLEDSAVYLCASSLDPRGLGEKLFFGSGTQLSVL.

The rearrangement uses TRBV7-2 and TRBJ2-3, with 10 bases fitting TRBD2. Trimming removed 5 bases from V and 4 bases from J; junction bases left unmatched: 9. Germline assignment: CDR1 SGHTA and CDR2 FQGNSA. The CDR3 covers 16 residues. The CDR3 DNA follows: TGTGCCAGCAGCCCAAGAGCGGGAGGGTGGGCAGATACGCAGTATTTT. Residues: CASSPRAGGWADTQYF. The full variable domain, completed using reference TRBV7-2 and TRBJ2-3, is GAGVSQSPSNKVTEKGKDVELRCDPISGHTALYWYRQSLGQGLEFLIYFQGNSAPDKSGLPSDRFSAERTGGSVSTLTIQRTQQEDSAVYLCASSPRAGGWADTQYFGPGTRLTVL.

J is TRBJ2-5 and V is TRBV19, with TRBD2 as a possible D gene (6 bases). Trimming cost V 4 bases and J 0 bases, with 12 bases left between them. The CDR3 is made up of 15 amino acids. Germline V gene sequence: CDR1 LNHDA, CDR2 SQIVND (reference sequence). The CDR3 sequence is CASSRVAENQETQYF. CDR3 DNA sequence: TGTGCCAGTAGTAGGGTAGCGGAAAACCAAGAGACCCAGTACTTC.

The chain links TRBV18 to TRBJ1-4, with D possibly matching TRBD1 (5 bases). The CDR3 spans 14 residues. Trimming pared 5 bases from V and 8 bases from J, leaving 15 bases between. CDR1 is KGHSH and CDR2 is LQKENI in the germline V gene. The CDR3 coding sequence is TGTGCCAGCTCAGAGGGAGGGGCACAGGAAAAACTGTTTTTT. Protein: CASSEGGAQEKLFF.

The rearrangement joins TRBV10-3 to TRBJ1-3; possibly TRBD1 for D (6 bases). This CDR3 is built from 15 residues. CDR1 and CDR2 (germline): ENHRY, SYGVKD. Trimming removed 6 bases from V and 0 bases from J, with 12 bases in between. The CDR3 spells CAIRDRTVSGNTIYF. CDR3 nucleotides: TGTGCCATCAGGGACAGAACAGTCTCTGGAAACACCATATATTTT.

This sequence joins TRBV7-3 and TRBJ2-2; the D gene is possibly TRBD1 (6 bases). V was clipped by 2 bases and J by 4 bases, with 11 bases between them. The V gene's germline CDR1 is SGHTA and CDR2 FQGTGA. This CDR3 is 15 amino acids long. The CDR3 nucleotides read TGTGCCAGCAGCTTAGCGGACAGCTTCACCGGGGAGCTGTTTTTT. Translated: CASSLADSFTGELFF.

A single count supports this clone. The CDR3 loop reads CASSLVQNILTGELFF. In DNA, the CDR3 is TGTGCCAGCAGCTTAGTGCAGAACATTCTCACCGGGGAGCTGTTTTTT. The chain couples TRBV7-2 to TRBJ2-2; D unclear. CDR3 length: 16 residues. Germline-derived CDR1 and CDR2 are SGHTA and FQGNSA. Trimming left V 1 base short and J 4 bases short, with 13 bases between.

A single count supports this clone. J is TRBJ2-6 and V is TRBV7-2; D possibly corresponds to TRBD2 (5 bases). This CDR3 contains 16 residues. V dropped 2 bases and J dropped 4 bases, with 12 bases sitting between them. Germline loops: CDR1 SGHTA, CDR2 FQGNSA. The CDR3 DNA reads TGTGCCAGCAGCTTACCGCGGGCGGGCGGGGCCAACGTCCTGACTTTC. It yields the protein CASSLPRAGGANVLTF.

This rearrangement joins TRBV18 to TRBJ2-1, with 7 nucleotides matching TRBD1. The junction had 11 bases not matched to a gene; V was cut back by 5 bases and J by 4 bases. CDR3 length equals 16 residues. Germline loops: CDR1 KGHSH, CDR2 LQKENI. The CDR3 region is CASSIQQGVSYNEQFF. The CDR3 DNA is TGTGCCAGCTCAATACAGCAGGGGGTTTCGTACAATGAGCAGTTCTTC.

Written as DNA, the CDR3 is TGTGCCAGCAGCCGGGGACATTCTAATGAAAAACTGTTTTTT. It codes for CASSRGHSNEKLFF. V is TRBV7-2 and J is TRBJ1-4; tentative D call: TRBD1 (6 bases). This CDR3 is built from 14 residues. The germline V gene encodes CDR1 SGHTA and CDR2 FQGNSA. V was trimmed by 5 bases and J by 3 bases, leaving 10 bases between them.

In its sample, this clone was seen once. V is TRBV6-6 and J is TRBJ2-2; possibly TRBD2 for D (6 bases). The germline gives CDR1 MNHNY, CDR2 SVGAGI (reference sequence). There are 15 residues in the CDR3. Trimming pared 6 bases from V and 7 bases from J, leaving 18 bases between. The CDR3: CASSLHLAEGGELFF. Here the CDR3 DNA reads TGTGCCAGCAGCCTACACTTAGCGGAGGGCGGGGAGCTGTTTTTT.

The rearrangement joins TRBV19 to TRBJ1-1; D gene ambiguous. This CDR3 is 13 amino acids long. The germline gives CDR1 LNHDA, CDR2 SQIVND (reference sequence). Trimming took off 3 bases at V and 1 base at J, with 6 bases between the two ends. The CDR3, as DNA: TGTGCCAGTAGTATGCAGTGGAACACTGAAGCTTTCTTT. As protein: CASSMQWNTEAFF.

The CDR3 nucleotides read TGTGCCAGCAGCCCCGGGCTGGGACAGCCGGCTAGCACAGATACGCAGTATTTT. Protein product: CASSPGLGQPASTDTQYF. The chain carries TRBV3-1 (or the pseudogene TRBV3-2) and TRBJ2-3, with 7 bases identical to TRBD1. With V trimmed by 4 bases and J by 0 bases, 13 bases remained unmatched. The CDR3 has 18 residues. Germline CDR1 LGHDT, CDR2 YNNKEL (reference sequence).

The chain combines TRBV6-5 with TRBJ2-7; TRBD1 is a possible D gene (5 bases). The germline V and J ends were trimmed by 8 bases and 4 bases, with 12 bases remaining between them. Germline CDR1 reads MNHEY; CDR2 reads SVGAGI. CDR3 length: 12 amino acids. CDR3 sequence reads: CASVQGGYEQYF. Written as DNA, the CDR3 is TGTGCCAGCGTCCAGGGTGGGTACGAGCAGTACTTC.

The chain couples TRBV7-2 to TRBJ1-2; D is possibly TRBD1 (5 bases). This CDR3 is 22 amino acids long. Germline CDR1 and CDR2: SGHTA and FQGNSA. Trimming pared 0 bases from V and 2 bases from J, leaving 31 bases between. For the CDR3, the DNA is TGTGCCAGCAGCTTAGCGCGTTCGACATGGGGCCGAGCGTCGAGATCCAACTATGGCTACACCTTC. Amino acids: CASSLARSTWGRASRSNYGYTF.

This clone is a singleton in its sample. The chain has TRBV15 and TRBJ2-7; 8 positions match TRBD2. Losses at the gene ends were 0 bases for V and 5 bases for J; bases not matched to a gene: 6. Looked up from germline, CDR1 is LNHNV and CDR2 is YYDKDF (reference sequence). This CDR3 has 15 residues. The CDR3 sequence is CATSRDKAGAHEQYF. The CDR3 coding sequence is TGTGCCACCAGCAGAGATAAAGCGGGAGCCCACGAGCAGTACTTC. The entire variable domain, with the rest obtained from reference TRBV15 and TRBJ2-7, is as follows: DAMVIQNPRYQVTQFGKPVTLSCSQTLNHNVMYWYQQKSSQAPKLLFHYYDKDFNNEADTPDNFQSRRPNTSFCFLDIRSPGLGDTAMYLCATSRDKAGAHEQYFGPGTRLTVT.

The J gene is TRBJ2-3, the V gene TRBV5-1, with a possible D match to TRBD1 (6 bases). The CDR3 spans 15 residues. Germline CDR1 reads SGHRS; CDR2 reads YFSETQ. Trimming left V 0 bases short and J 4 bases short, with 12 bases between. CDR3 sequence (DNA): TGCGCCAGCAGCTTGGCCATGGGGGCGGCAGATACGCAGTATTTT. This codes for CASSLAMGAADTQYF.

The chain has TRBV18 and TRBJ2-1, with D perhaps TRBD2 (6 bases). The CDR3 loop spans 14 amino acids. Trimming pared 2 bases from V and 5 bases from J, leaving 10 bases between. Germline V gene sequence: CDR1 KGHSH, CDR2 LQKENI. The DNA of the CDR3 is TGTGCCAGCTCACCAGTTGGGGGGAACAATGAGCAGTTCTTC. Amino acids: CASSPVGGNNEQFF.

This clone has just one count. This sequence joins TRBV6-1 and TRBJ2-7; 7 positions agree with TRBD2. The CDR3 runs to 13 residues. J was trimmed by 4 bases and V by 3 bases; bases with no gene match: 3. In germline, CDR1 is MNHNS, CDR2 SASEGT. The CDR3: CASSEWEGYEQYF. The CDR3 DNA reads TGTGCCAGCAGTGAGTGGGAGGGATACGAGCAGTACTTC.

The V gene is TRBV28, the J gene TRBJ2-7, with 11 bases matching TRBD2. The CDR3 has 16 residues. The V gene's germline CDR1 is MDHEN and CDR2 SYDVKM. Unmatched junction bases numbered 9, after V lost 6 bases and J lost 2 bases. The CDR3 loop reads CASSSSRLAGTYEQYF. CDR3 in DNA: TGTGCCAGCAGCTCCTCAAGACTAGCGGGGACCTACGAGCAGTACTTC. The entire variable domain, with the rest obtained from reference TRBV28 and TRBJ2-7, is as follows: DVKVTQSSRYLVKRTGEKVFLECVQDMDHENMFWYRQDPGLGLRLIYFSYDVKMKEKGDIPEGYSVSREKKERFSLILESASTNQTSMYLCASSSSRLAGTYEQYFGPGTRLTVT.